The entry below gives a single T cell receptor beta chain sequence along with its context. The sample originates from a study of CD8 T cells in Susac syndrome. RNA was extracted with the RNeasy kit, and a quantity of roughly 0.5 to 1 ug was reverse transcribed using random hexamers. TCRdb itself ran the immunoSEQ multiplex PCR reads through MiXCR, one entry per CDR3 protein. The sample lists tens of thousands of distinct CDR3 sequences, 90% to 95% seen once, with 0.4% to 0.55% in the top ten. CDR1 and CDR2 from the germline V gene are SGHRS and YFSETQ. CDR3 size: 11 residues. The J segment lost 10 bases and the V segment lost 7 bases, leaving 5 bases of the junction unmatched.

The clonotype comes from a human donor with Susac syndrome. The sequencing input was CD8+ T cells from PBMCs. The chain links TRBV5-1 to TRBJ2-1, with TRBD1 identical over 7 bases. CDR3 loop: CASRTGAEQFF. The DNA for the CDR3 is TGCGCCAGCCGGACAGGAGCAGAGCAGTTCTTC.